The sample holds many counts of the clone carrying this T cell receptor (beta chain). Investigators prepared the TCR beta libraries by applying iRepertoire HTBI primers and Arm-PCR of CDR3 regions. Using its own MiXCR run on the multiplex PCR reads, TCRdb lists one record per CDR3 protein. The repertoire holds about half a million distinct CDR3 sequences, with 9.5% to 15% as singletons. Described time point: newly diagnosed GD, antithyroid drugs for less than 3 months. Extracted PBMC RNA gave rise to the TCR library. This sample is drawn from a study of regulatory T cells in long-lasting Graves disease. This CDR3 has 14 residues. Trimming removed 0 bases from V and 4 bases from J, with 11 bases in between. Germline V gene data show CDR1 as SGDLS and CDR2 as YYNGEE. This same sample was also part of a study on T cells in Graves' hyperthyroidism and ophthalmopathy.

J is TRBJ2-7 and V is TRBV9, with D perhaps matching TRBD2 (5 bases). Here the sequenced sample was peripheral blood mononuclear cells (PBMCs), taken at new diagnosis, from a patient treated with antithyroid drugs. The receptor was isolated from a woman aged 30 to 39 with Graves disease. The DNA of the CDR3 is TGTGCCAGCAGCGTAGGGACTGGCCCATACGAGCAGTACTTC. Its protein product is CASSVGTGPYEQYF.